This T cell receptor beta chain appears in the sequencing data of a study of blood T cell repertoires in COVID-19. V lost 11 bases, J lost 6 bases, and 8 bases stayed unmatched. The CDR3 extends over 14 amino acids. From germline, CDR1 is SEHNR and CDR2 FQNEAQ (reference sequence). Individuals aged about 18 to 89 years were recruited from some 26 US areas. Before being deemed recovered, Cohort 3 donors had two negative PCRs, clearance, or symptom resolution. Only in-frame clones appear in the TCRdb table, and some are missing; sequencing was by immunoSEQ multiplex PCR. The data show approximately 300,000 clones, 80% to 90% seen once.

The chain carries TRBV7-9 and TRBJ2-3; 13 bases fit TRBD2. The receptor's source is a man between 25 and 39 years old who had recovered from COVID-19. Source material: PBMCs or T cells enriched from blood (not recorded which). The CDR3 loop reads CAGSGLAGADTQYF. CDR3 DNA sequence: TGTGCCGGATCCGGACTAGCGGGAGCCGATACGCAGTATTTT.